This entry lists 30 T cell receptor beta chains sequenced from one sample in a study of shared clonotypes between healthy human individuals. Sequencing used immunoSEQ multiplex PCR; TCRdb keeps in-frame clones, though not all of them. The data show fewer than 1.8 million clones, approximately 98.5% seen once. The sequenced material came from naive CD4+ T cells sorted from blood. Documented subset: CD45RA+ positively selected. Source of these receptors: a man aged 30 to 45 in good health.

V is TRBV28 and J is TRBJ1-1; weak D call: TRBD1 (5 bases). Trimming pared 6 bases from V and 0 bases from J, leaving 11 bases between. The CDR3 is 14 amino acids. Germline V gives CDR1 MDHEN, CDR2 SYDVKM. The CDR3 protein is CASRPGTVNTEAFF. CDR3 in DNA: TGTGCCAGCAGACCCGGGACGGTGAACACTGAAGCTTTCTTT. The full variable domain, with the rest looked up from reference TRBV28 and TRBJ1-1, is DVKVTQSSRYLVKRTGEKVFLECVQDMDHENMFWYRQDPGLGLRLIYFSYDVKMKEKGDIPEGYSVSREKKERFSLILESASTNQTSMYLCASRPGTVNTEAFFGQGTRLTVV.

With regard to this clone: Within the sample, other DNA sequences also encode this same CDR3. The chain links TRBV18 to TRBJ2-7; 9 bases align to TRBD1. CDR3 length: 14 residues. The germline CDR1 and CDR2 sequences are KGHSH and LQKENI. J gave up 3 bases and V 2 bases, and 2 bases lay outside the gene matches. CDR3 region: CASSPGTGNYEQYF. The DNA of the CDR3 is TGTGCCAGCTCACCAGGGACAGGGAACTACGAGCAGTACTTC.

The chain recombines TRBV6-4 with TRBJ2-1; D ambiguous. V lost 4 bases to trimming and J lost 9 bases, with 13 bases between them. The CDR3 contains 13 residues. CDR1 MRHNA and CDR2 SNTAGT come from the germline V gene. The CDR3 sequence is CASSGLSGGEQFF. The CDR3 DNA reads as TGTGCCAGCAGTGGCCTATCCGGCGGTGAGCAGTTCTTC.

This clone was seen once. V gene TRBV11-3 combines with J gene TRBJ2-1; the D is unclear. The CDR3 contains 13 residues. Looked up from germline, CDR1 is SGHNT and CDR2 is YENEEA. V lost 5 bases and J lost 6, with 11 bases in between. CDR3 nucleotide sequence: TGTGCCAGCAGCCAAAGTTGGGGCAATGAGCAGTTCTTC. It yields the protein CASSQSWGNEQFF. The full variable domain, completed using reference TRBV11-3 and TRBJ2-1, is EAGVVQSPRYKIIEKKQPVAFWCNPISGHNTLYWYLQNLGQGPELLIRYENEEAVDDSQLPKDRFSAERLKGVDSTLKIQPAELGDSAVYLCASSQSWGNEQFFGPGTRLTVL.

Points on this clone: The sample has other DNA sequences that encode this CDR3 too. The rearrangement links TRBV5-4 to TRBJ2-7; D is undetermined. Between the trimmed V and J ends, which lost 0 bases and 0 bases, there was a span of 7 bases. CDR1 and CDR2 from the germline V gene are SGHNT and YYREEE (reference sequence). The CDR3 runs to 14 residues. This CDR3 reads CASSLDRASYEQYF. CDR3 in DNA: TGTGCCAGCAGCTTGGATAGGGCCTCCTACGAGCAGTACTTC.

This chain connects TRBV11-2 to TRBJ2-5; D not resolved. CDR1 and CDR2 (germline): SGHAT, FQNNGV. This CDR3 contains 15 residues. With 2 bases removed from V and 5 bases from J, the gap between germline ends came to 15 bases. CDR3: CASSLIRSPSETQYF. CDR3 in DNA: TGTGCCAGCAGCTTAATCCGCTCCCCATCGGAGACCCAGTACTTC.

This sequence joins TRBV11-2 and TRBJ2-7; a weak D match, TRBD2 (5 bases). The germline V gene encodes CDR1 SGHAT and CDR2 FQNNGV. V lost 5 bases and J 3 bases, leaving 11 bases between the germline ends. This CDR3 is 13 amino acids long. This CDR3 is CASSPDSNYEQYF. The CDR3 nucleotides are TGTGCCAGCAGCCCGGACTCAAACTACGAGCAGTACTTC.

The chain joins TRBV5-1 to TRBJ2-7; D is ambiguous. The CDR3 length is 14 residues. Germline V CDR1 and CDR2: SGHRS, YFSETQ. Trimming removed 4 bases from V and 6 bases from J, with 17 bases in between. The CDR3: CASSAGALGSEQYF. CDR3 sequence (DNA): TGCGCCAGCAGCGCCGGTGCCCTTGGATCCGAGCAGTACTTC.

The chain is built from TRBV5-4 and TRBJ1-2, with D possibly being TRBD1 (6 bases). The CDR3 length is 13 residues. The V and J ends lost 3 bases and 7 bases respectively, with 13 bases between them. Germline CDR1 is SGHNT and CDR2 is YYREEE (reference sequence). The CDR3 DNA reads as TGTGCCAGCAGCTCCTGGCCAGGGGCTGGCTACACCTTC. Translated, it gives CASSSWPGAGYTF.

This chain joins TRBV5-1 and TRBJ2-3, with D perhaps TRBD2 (6 bases). This CDR3 is 17 amino acids long. Germline V CDR1 and CDR2: SGHRS, YFSETQ. V was trimmed by 0 bases and J by 0 bases, leaving 14 bases between them. The CDR3 DNA reads TGCGCCAGCAGCTTGGGTAGCGGCAGCCTAAGCACAGATACGCAGTATTTT. This encodes CASSLGSGSLSTDTQYF.

This sequence joins TRBV11-2 and TRBJ2-7; D is possibly TRBD2 (6 bases). V was shortened by 1 base and J by 0 bases, with 13 bases between the two germline ends. Germline lookup yields CDR1 SGHAT and CDR2 FQNNGV. CDR3 length equals 16 residues. In DNA form, the CDR3 reads TGTGCCAGCAGCTTAGCCAGGAGCGGGTTCTCCTACGAGCAGTACTTC. This sequence encodes CASSLARSGFSYEQYF.

The V gene is TRBV5-1, the J gene TRBJ2-7; 9 bases match TRBD1. Germline CDR1 and CDR2: SGHRS and YFSETQ. This CDR3 is 15 amino acids long. J was trimmed by 3 bases and V by 1 base; bases with no gene match: 5. The CDR3 here is CASSLYPGQGYEQYF. Written as DNA, the CDR3 is TGCGCCAGCAGCTTGTACCCGGGACAGGGCTACGAGCAGTACTTC.

The CDR3 DNA is TGTGCCACCGGGACCGAGACTAACTATGGCTACACCTTC. Residues: CATGTETNYGYTF. The chain uses TRBV15 and TRBJ1-2; the D gene is possibly TRBD1 (5 bases). Trimming took off 8 bases at V and 0 bases at J, with 10 bases between the two ends. The germline CDR1 and CDR2 sequences are LNHNV and YYDKDF (reference sequence). The length of the CDR3 is 13 residues.

Notes on this clone: In the same sample, other DNA sequences code for this CDR3. This sequence joins TRBV5-1 and TRBJ2-7, with 13 bases fitting TRBD2. Germline V lookup: CDR1 SGHRS, CDR2 YFSETQ. The CDR3 runs to 15 residues. Losses at the gene ends were 3 bases for V and 3 bases for J; bases not matched to a gene: 3. The CDR3 loop is CASSSGLAGVYEQYF. For the CDR3, the DNA is TGCGCCAGCAGCTCAGGACTAGCGGGAGTCTACGAGCAGTACTTC.

V and J are TRBV18 and TRBJ1-4; TRBD1 matches 8 bases. J gave up 8 bases and V 6 bases, and 11 bases lay outside the gene matches. The germline V gene encodes CDR1 KGHSH and CDR2 LQKENI. This CDR3 has 15 residues. CDR3 protein: CASSAMTGAEEKLFF. Here the CDR3 DNA reads TGTGCCAGCTCGGCAATGACAGGGGCTGAAGAAAAACTGTTTTTT.

The chain links TRBV19 to TRBJ1-2, with 10 bases fitting TRBD1. The CDR3 spans 14 residues. The trim removed 5 bases at V and 8 bases at J, leaving 8 bases unmatched. Germline V gene lookup returns CDR1 LNHDA and CDR2 SQIVND (reference sequence). The CDR3, as DNA: TGTGCCAGTAGTCGGCCAGGGACAGGGGTCGGCTACACCTTC. This codes for CASSRPGTGVGYTF.

The rearrangement uses TRBV28 and TRBJ1-1, with TRBD1 identical over 7 bases. Trimming removed 2 bases from V and 2 bases from J; junction bases left unmatched: 5. This CDR3 comprises 15 residues. Germline lookup yields CDR1 MDHEN and CDR2 SYDVKM. The CDR3 region has the DNA TGTGCCAGCAGTTTACTCGACAGGGAAAACACTGAAGCTTTCTTT. Amino acids: CASSLLDRENTEAFF. The full variable domain, in which reference TRBV28 and TRBJ1-1 provide the parts outside the CDR3, is DVKVTQSSRYLVKRTGEKVFLECVQDMDHENMFWYRQDPGLGLRLIYFSYDVKMKEKGDIPEGYSVSREKKERFSLILESASTNQTSMYLCASSLLDRENTEAFFGQGTRLTVV.

The chain combines TRBV28 with TRBJ2-1, with unresolved D. The CDR3 is made up of 13 amino acids. With 2 bases removed from V and 5 bases from J, the gap between germline ends came to 7 bases. Germline V lookup: CDR1 MDHEN, CDR2 SYDVKM. This CDR3 reads CASSLPGNNEQFF. DNA of the CDR3: TGTGCCAGCAGTTTACCGGGCAACAATGAGCAGTTCTTC. The full variable domain, in which reference TRBV28 and TRBJ2-1 provide the parts outside the CDR3, is DVKVTQSSRYLVKRTGEKVFLECVQDMDHENMFWYRQDPGLGLRLIYFSYDVKMKEKGDIPEGYSVSREKKERFSLILESASTNQTSMYLCASSLPGNNEQFFGPGTRLTVL.

This rearrangement joins TRBV11-2 to TRBJ2-7, with 7 bases identical to TRBD2. CDR1 is SGHAT, CDR2 FQNNGV, per germline. This CDR3 region has 13 residues. V was pared by 9 bases and J by 5 bases, with 10 bases of the junction left unmatched. The CDR3 region is CASRGETIDEQYF. CDR3 nucleotide sequence: TGTGCCAGTCGGGGGGAGACCATCGACGAGCAGTACTTC.

This chain uses TRBV18 with TRBJ1-1, with D hard to call. The CDR3 runs to 16 residues. V was trimmed by 2 bases and J by 0 bases, leaving 13 bases between them. Germline-derived CDR1 and CDR2 are KGHSH and LQKENI. CDR3 protein: CASSPYTDIMNTEAFF. CDR3 in DNA: TGTGCCAGCTCACCATATACAGACATAATGAACACTGAAGCTTTCTTT. The full variable domain, its missing parts supplied by reference TRBV18 and TRBJ1-1, is NAGVMQNPRHLVRRRGQEARLRCSPMKGHSHVYWYRQLPEEGLKFMVYLQKENIIDESGMPKERFSAEFPKEGPSILRIQQVVRGDSAAYFCASSPYTDIMNTEAFFGQGTRLTVV.

The V call is TRBV5-1, the J call TRBJ2-7, with 9 bases that match TRBD1. Germline V gives CDR1 SGHRS, CDR2 YFSETQ. The CDR3 contains 15 residues. Unmatched junction bases numbered 7, after V lost 3 bases and J lost 3 bases. The DNA of the CDR3 is TGCGCCAGCAGCTCCGGGACAGGGTATGTCTACGAGCAGTACTTC. Translation gives CASSSGTGYVYEQYF.

The rearrangement joins TRBV5-3 to TRBJ2-1, with 11 bases lining up with TRBD2. TRBV5-3 is classed as an ORF, of uncertain function. CDR3 size: 15 residues. Trimming at V came to 4 bases and at J to 8 bases, leaving 8 bases not matched to a gene. Here the CDR3 DNA reads TGTGCCAGAAGCGGGGTTCTAGCGGGAGGCCATGAGCAGTTCTTC. Translated, it gives CARSGVLAGGHEQFF.

This clone was counted once. V gene TRBV14 combines with J gene TRBJ1-2, with D perhaps TRBD1 (5 bases). Germline CDR1 is SGHDN and CDR2 is FVKESK. V lost 4 bases to trimming and J lost 8 bases, with 14 bases between them. The CDR3 contains 13 residues. The CDR3 nucleotides read TGTGCCAGCAGCCCGAGGACAATGAAGGGCTACACCTTC. Its protein product is CASSPRTMKGYTF.

The chain recombines TRBV29-1 with TRBJ2-1; D gene uncertain. Germline lookup yields CDR1 SQVTM and CDR2 ANQGSEA. Trimming removed 6 bases from V and 5 bases from J, with 14 bases in between. The CDR3 totals 13 residues. DNA for the CDR3: TGCAGCGTCACTCCAGGCTCAGACAATGAGCAGTTCTTC. It specifies CSVTPGSDNEQFF.

The chain recombines TRBV5-1 with TRBJ2-7; unclear D gene. The CDR3 length is 15 residues. Germline-derived CDR1 and CDR2 are SGHRS and YFSETQ. Trimming left V 0 bases short and J 2 bases short, with 12 bases between. The CDR3 loop is CASSLVSEPAYEQYF. For the CDR3, the DNA is TGCGCCAGCAGCTTGGTGTCAGAACCGGCCTACGAGCAGTACTTC.

The rearrangement uses TRBV27 and TRBJ2-4; TRBD1 matches at 10 bases. Trimming at V came to 5 bases and at J to 3 bases, leaving 7 bases not matched to a gene. This CDR3 has 16 amino acids. Looked up from germline, CDR1 is MNHEY and CDR2 is SMNVEV (reference sequence). The CDR3 loop is CASSPLTGGVKNIQYF. The CDR3 DNA reads TGTGCCAGCAGTCCGTTGACAGGGGGCGTCAAAAACATTCAGTACTTC.

The genes are TRBV18 and TRBJ2-1; no firm D call. Germline CDR1 reads KGHSH; CDR2 reads LQKENI. V lost 6 bases, J lost 8 bases, and 8 bases lay in between. The CDR3 extends over 11 amino acids. The DNA for the CDR3 is TGTGCCAGCTCTGCCGGCCATGAGCAGTTCTTC. It codes for CASSAGHEQFF.

The rearrangement links TRBV6-1 to TRBJ2-5, with D unresolved. CDR3 length equals 13 residues. Germline V gene sequence: CDR1 MNHNS, CDR2 SASEGT. The V and J ends lost 6 bases and 5 bases respectively, with 13 bases between them. The CDR3 here is CASRPPGPETQYF. The CDR3 coding sequence is TGTGCCAGCAGGCCCCCTGGGCCGGAGACCCAGTACTTC.

The J gene is TRBJ2-2, the V gene TRBV5-6, with a tentative D call TRBD2 (5 bases). Between the trimmed V and J ends, which lost 3 bases and 9 bases, there was a span of 15 bases. CDR3 size: 14 residues. CDR1 is SGHDT, CDR2 YYEEEE, per germline. In DNA, the CDR3 is TGTGCCAGCAGCTCCAGGAGGTTCCCACGGGAGCTGTTTTTT. Translated, it gives CASSSRRFPRELFF.

V is TRBV27 and J is TRBJ1-5; 7 bases are shared with TRBD1. The CDR3 spans 15 residues. The germline CDR1 and CDR2 sequences are MNHEY and SMNVEV (reference sequence). V gave up 5 bases and J gave up 5 bases; unmatched junction bases: 9. The CDR3 DNA is TGTGCCAGCAGTCCAAGGACAGGAAAGTATCAGCCCCAGCATTTT. The encoded protein is CASSPRTGKYQPQHF.